Each of the 13 T cell receptor beta chains below was sequenced from the same sample in a study of shared clonotypes between healthy human individuals. The protocol was immunoSEQ multiplex PCR, while the TCRdb copy is restricted to in-frame clones and leaves out a portion. The profile shows some 500,000 clones, roughly 85% of them singletons. The sequenced material came from PBMCs. Receptors originate from a woman aged 40 to 55 in good health. Some clones in this sample may be carry-over from other donors' samples.

V gene TRBV27 combines with J gene TRBJ2-1; TRBD2 matches 10 bases. The CDR3 has 16 residues. In germline, CDR1 is MNHEY, CDR2 SMNVEV (reference sequence). Trimming took 5 bases from V and 5 from J; bases not matched to a gene: 9. The CDR3 spells CASSDQSGRVHNEQFF. The CDR3 DNA reads as TGTGCCAGCAGTGACCAGAGCGGGAGGGTCCACAATGAGCAGTTCTTC.

This rearrangement joins TRBV4-3 to TRBJ2-1; D may be TRBD2 (5 bases). Germline assignment: CDR1 LGHNA and CDR2 YSLEER. The CDR3 spans 13 residues. V lost 0 bases to trimming and J lost 8 bases, with 8 bases between them. The CDR3 loop is CASSQELVDEQFF. CDR3 in DNA: TGCGCCAGCAGCCAAGAACTAGTCGATGAGCAGTTCTTC.

A few counts support this clone. J is TRBJ1-2 and V is TRBV5-4; 8 bases match TRBD1. Germline lookup yields CDR1 SGHNT and CDR2 YYREEE (reference sequence). The junction had 6 bases not matched to a gene; V was cut back by 4 bases and J by 7 bases. The CDR3 has 13 amino acids. The CDR3 sequence: CASSLDREGGYTF. The CDR3 DNA reads as TGTGCCAGCAGCCTGGACAGGGAGGGTGGCTACACCTTC.

This chain joins TRBV29-1 and TRBJ1-2; 9 nucleotides line up with TRBD1. CDR3 length: 14 residues. Germline V gene lookup returns CDR1 SQVTM and CDR2 ANQGSEA. The junction had 8 bases not matched to a gene; V was cut back by 5 bases and J by 4 bases. CDR3: CSVSVTGGPYGYTF. The CDR3, as DNA: TGCAGCGTTTCGGTAACAGGGGGCCCCTATGGCTACACCTTC.

The gene calls are TRBV14 and TRBJ2-3; no clear D. Germline CDR1 reads SGHDN; CDR2 reads FVKESK. Between the trimmed V and J ends, which lost 0 bases and 2 bases, there was a span of 15 bases. The length of the CDR3 is 17 residues. CDR3 DNA: TGTGCCAGCAGCCAAGAGAGAAGCAGTACTTTCACAGATACGCAGTATTTT. Its protein product is CASSQERSSTFTDTQYF.

This clone was seen a single time. The chain employs TRBV28 and TRBJ2-7; possibly TRBD1 for D (6 bases). Trimming stripped 4 bases from V and 5 bases from J, with 15 bases between. CDR1 and CDR2 from the germline V gene are MDHEN and SYDVKM. The CDR3 is made up of 14 amino acids. CDR3 sequence: CASSSGTTLNEQYF. CDR3 nucleotides: TGTGCCAGCAGTTCCGGGACAACCCTAAACGAGCAGTACTTC.

This chain connects TRBV2 to TRBJ2-7; 12 nucleotides agree with TRBD2. Germline CDR1 and CDR2: SNHLY and FYNNEI. V dropped 7 bases and J dropped 4; count of bases not matched to a gene: 8. The CDR3 has 15 amino acids. CDR3 sequence (DNA): TGTGCCAGCATCGATAGGACTAGCGGGACTTACGAGCAGTACTTC. Translating it yields CASIDRTSGTYEQYF.

V is TRBV7-3 and J is TRBJ2-7; 10 bases line up with TRBD2. This CDR3 is built from 16 residues. After removal of 5 bases from V and 3 bases from J, the junction contained 10 bases not matched to a gene. Germline CDR1 reads SGHTA; CDR2 reads FQGTGA. The CDR3 is CASSPSAGLASYEQYF. For the CDR3, the DNA is TGTGCCAGCAGCCCCTCAGCGGGACTAGCGAGCTACGAGCAGTACTTC.

V is TRBV6-4 and J is TRBJ2-1; perhaps TRBD2 as D (5 bases). CDR1 and CDR2 from the germline V gene are MRHNA and SNTAGT. V lost 0 bases, J lost 2 bases, and 8 bases lay in between. CDR3 size: 15 residues. CDR3 sequence (DNA): TGTGCCAGCAGTGACTCGTCGGGGACCTACAATGAGCAGTTCTTC. Protein: CASSDSSGTYNEQFF.

This chain links TRBV6-1 with TRBJ2-7; 8 nucleotides match TRBD2. This CDR3 is 15 amino acids long. Germline-derived CDR1 and CDR2 are MNHNS and SASEGT. With V trimmed by 3 bases and J by 2 bases, 6 bases remained unmatched. In DNA form, the CDR3 reads TGTGCCAGCAGTGACCCGGGACTAGGGGCCTACGAGCAGTACTTC. Protein product: CASSDPGLGAYEQYF.

This chain links TRBV7-2 with TRBJ2-3; 12 bases agree with TRBD2. This CDR3 spans 18 amino acids. V shed 4 bases, J shed 3 bases, and the junction held 11 bases outside the gene matches. Germline V CDR1 and CDR2: SGHTA, FQGNSA. The CDR3 nucleotides are TGTGCCAGCAGCTCTCAGACTAGCGGGAGTACGGGGACAGATACGCAGTATTTT. Translation: CASSSQTSGSTGTDTQYF.

The chain links TRBV7-9 to TRBJ2-3; D ambiguous. The ends were cut back, 3 bases at V and 5 bases at J, with 3 bases in the middle. The V gene's germline CDR1 is SEHNR and CDR2 FQNEAQ (reference sequence). The CDR3 has 11 residues. The CDR3 coding sequence is TGTGCCAGCAGCTTCCAAGATACGCAGTATTTT. Its translation is CASSFQDTQYF.

The CDR3 spells CASSFGRAKQETQYF. In DNA, the CDR3 is TGTGCCAGCAGCTTCGGGAGGGCCAAACAAGAGACCCAGTACTTC. The chain combines TRBV7-6 with TRBJ2-5, with 8 bases matching TRBD2. The CDR3 consists of 15 residues. V was clipped by 3 bases and J by 2 bases; unmatched bases: 5. CDR1 SGHVS and CDR2 FNYEAQ come from the germline V gene.